This T cell receptor (beta chain) was found in a study of blood T cell repertoires in COVID-19. At the level of the study: Whether acute or convalescent, the COVID-19 samples came from the United States, Italy and Spain.

CDR1 and CDR2 from the germline V gene are KGHSH and LQKENI. This CDR3 spans 16 amino acids. V dropped 3 bases and J dropped 4; count of bases not matched to a gene: 7. Here immunoSEQ multiplex PCR was the method, and the copy in TCRdb shows in-frame clones only, minus some. The sample carries 300,000 to 400,000 clones, 85% to 90% recorded once. Source material: peripheral blood. The receptor comes from a woman aged 65 to 85 with COVID-19, enrolled during active disease. The chain employs TRBV18 and TRBJ2-2; 8 bases match TRBD1. In DNA form, the CDR3 reads TGTGCCAGCTCACCGGGGACAGGTGGCACCACCGGGGAGCTGTTTTTT. Amino acid sequence: CASSPGTGGTTGELFF.